Shown below are 11 T cell receptor beta chains from a single sample sequenced in a study of blood T cell repertoires in COVID-19. Sequenced by immunoSEQ multiplex PCR; TCRdb stores in-frame clones only, minus some. There are about 100,000 clones in the sample; about 82% occur only once, and under 15% lies in the top ten. Source material: peripheral blood. The receptor set was obtained from a man in his forties or fifties with active or convalescent COVID-19.

V gene TRBV7-9 combines with J gene TRBJ1-1, with D perhaps matching TRBD1 (5 bases). CDR1 and CDR2 (germline): SEHNR, FQNEAQ (reference sequence). Trimming took off 5 bases at V and 2 bases at J, with 9 bases between the two ends. The CDR3 is 13 amino acids. The CDR3 DNA reads TGTGCCAGCAGCCCGCAGGGCAACACTGAAGCTTTCTTT. Amino acid sequence: CASSPQGNTEAFF. The whole variable domain, filled in from reference TRBV7-9 and TRBJ1-1, reads DTGVSQNPRHKITKRGQNVTFRCDPISEHNRLYWYRQTLGQGPEFLTYFQNEAQLEKSRLLSDRFSAERPKGSFSTLEIQRTEQGDSAMYLCASSPQGNTEAFFGQGTRLTVV.

J is TRBJ2-7 and V is TRBV6-5, with D tentatively TRBD1 (6 bases). The CDR3 is 15 residues long. CDR1 is MNHEY and CDR2 is SVGAGI in the germline V gene. V was cut by 2 bases and J by 2 bases, with 13 bases left in between. CDR3 amino acids: CASSYRGGLAYEQYF. The CDR3 bases are TGTGCCAGCAGTTACAGAGGGGGTCTCGCCTACGAGCAGTACTTC.

There are a few counts of this clone. The chain joins TRBV5-1 to TRBJ2-3; D perhaps matches TRBD2 (6 bases). CDR3 size: 15 residues. Germline assignment: CDR1 SGHRS and CDR2 YFSETQ. V lost 4 bases to trimming and J lost 4 bases, with 16 bases between them. The CDR3 loop is CASSPGTGEADTQYF. Written as DNA, the CDR3 is TGCGCCAGCAGCCCGGGGACGGGAGAAGCAGATACGCAGTATTTT.

The chain couples TRBV9 to TRBJ1-4, with TRBD1 matching 8 bases. The V and J ends lost 4 bases and 7 bases, in that order; junction bases with no gene match: 6. From germline, CDR1 is SGDLS and CDR2 YYNGEE. The CDR3 length is 14 residues. The DNA for the CDR3 is TGTGCCAGCAGCATAAAGGACAGGGCTGAAAAACTGTTTTTT. This gives the protein CASSIKDRAEKLFF.

The chain couples TRBV7-2 to TRBJ2-7; D is unclear. Germline V gives CDR1 SGHTA, CDR2 FQGNSA. This CDR3 comprises 12 residues. V was trimmed by 6 bases and J by 0 bases, leaving 6 bases between them. The DNA for the CDR3 is TGTGCCAGCAGGCCAGACTCCTACGAGCAGTACTTC. This translates into CASRPDSYEQYF.

The chain carries TRBV20-1 and TRBJ2-7; no clear D. This CDR3 contains 13 residues. Looked up from germline, CDR1 is DFQATT and CDR2 is SNEGSKA (reference sequence). The germline V and J ends were trimmed by 3 bases and 0 bases, with 9 bases remaining between them. CDR3 DNA sequence: TGCAGTGCTAGTTTTCGGAGCTCCTACGAGCAGTACTTC. It specifies CSASFRSSYEQYF.

J is TRBJ2-7 and V is TRBV6-6; 7 nucleotides match TRBD1. Trimming took 9 bases from V and 1 from J; bases not matched to a gene: 3. CDR3 length equals 12 residues. In germline, CDR1 is MNHNY, CDR2 SVGAGI (reference sequence). CDR3 in DNA: TGTGCCAGTGGGGACAGATCCTACGAGCAGTACTTC. Translated: CASGDRSYEQYF.

The chain has TRBV18 and TRBJ2-1; TRBD2 matches at 10 bases. V dropped 2 bases and J dropped 3; count of bases not matched to a gene: 4. In germline, CDR1 is KGHSH, CDR2 LQKENI. The CDR3 totals 16 residues. The CDR3 sequence is CASSPSLAGIYNEQFF. The CDR3 DNA is TGTGCCAGCTCACCATCACTAGCGGGAATCTACAATGAGCAGTTCTTC.

The V and J genes are TRBV4-1 and TRBJ2-7; TRBD1 might be the D (6 bases). CDR3 length: 15 residues. The V end lost 2 bases, the J end lost 5 bases, and 16 bases lay between the germline ends. CDR1 and CDR2 (germline): MGHRA, YSYEKL. The CDR3 loop reads CASSQRELQGHEQYF. The DNA of the CDR3 is TGCGCCAGCAGCCAAAGGGAATTACAGGGTCACGAGCAGTACTTC.

The chain recombines TRBV25-1 with TRBJ1-1; 9 nucleotides agree with TRBD1. From germline, CDR1 is MGHDK and CDR2 SYGVNS. CDR3 length: 14 amino acids. Trimming at V came to 2 bases and at J to 11 bases, leaving 9 bases not matched to a gene. DNA of the CDR3: TGTGCCAGCAGTGAAGCCTACAGGGGGCCCGGGGCTTTCTTT. Protein sequence: CASSEAYRGPGAFF.

In DNA, the CDR3 is TGCGCCAGCAGCTTCCTAGCGGGGACCACAGATACGCAGTATTTT. Amino acid sequence: CASSFLAGTTDTQYF. The V call is TRBV5-1, the J call TRBJ2-3; TRBD2 aligns across 9 bases. CDR1 SGHRS and CDR2 YFSETQ come from the germline V gene. CDR3 size: 15 residues. Losses at the gene ends were 2 bases for V and 2 bases for J; bases not matched to a gene: 3.